Listed below are T cell receptor beta chains from one sample, sequenced in a study of shared clonotypes between healthy human individuals. TCRdb keeps only in-frame clones here, not all; method: immunoSEQ multiplex PCR. In the table there are around 2,100,000 clones, about 94% of which are singletons. The sequencing input was naive CD8+ T cells sorted from blood. The source is a man aged 18 to 30 in good health. The CDR3 runs from the conserved cysteine through the conserved F or W. D genes are given only for firm matches. Only part of the rows carry a size: once, few, many, or a class if the clone is expanded.

v_call,d_call,j_call,clone_size,cdr3_aa,cdr3_nt
TRBV6-6,-,TRBJ1-2,-,CASSYSSPLDYGYTF,TGTGCCAGCAGTTACTCATCACCTCTAGACTATGGCTACACCTTC
TRBV29-1,TRBD2,TRBJ2-7,once,CSVTLAGTSGSPHEQYF,TGCAGCGTTACCTTAGCCGGGACTAGCGGGAGTCCACACGAGCAGTACTTC
TRBV9,-,TRBJ2-7,few,CASSVGEHYEQYF,TGTGCCAGCAGCGTAGGGGAGCATTACGAGCAGTACTTC
TRBV10-2,-,TRBJ1-2,once,CASSDQGGGYTF,TGCGCCAGCAGTGATCAGGGTGGTGGCTACACCTTC
TRBV12-5,-,TRBJ1-2,once,CASGLDTGIFGGYTF,TGTGCTAGTGGTTTGGATACAGGGATATTTGGTGGCTACACCTTC
TRBV25-1,-,TRBJ1-2,-,CASRSGDRSYGYTF,TGTGCCAGCAGGTCGGGAGACAGGTCCTATGGCTACACCTTC
TRBV15,-,TRBJ2-3,-,CATSRAGRGLSTDTQYF,TGTGCCACCAGCAGAGCGGGCAGGGGATTGTCCACAGATACGCAGTATTTT
TRBV6-5,TRBD1,TRBJ2-5,-,CASSSWDATGRETQYF,TGTGCCAGCAGTTCTTGGGACGCGACAGGGCGAGAGACCCAGTACTTC
TRBV7-6,-,TRBJ2-7,-,CASSLENRPTYEQYF,TGTGCCAGCAGCTTAGAAAATCGACCCACCTACGAGCAGTACTTC
TRBV9,TRBD1,TRBJ2-3,-,CASSVTGTGTDTQYF,TGTGCCAGCAGCGTAACCGGGACAGGGACAGATACGCAGTATTTT
TRBV5-1,-,TRBJ2-1,-,CASRPPITHGYEQFF,TGCGCCAGCAGACCTCCAATAACCCACGGCTATGAGCAGTTCTTC
TRBV23-1,TRBD1,TRBJ1-4,-,CASRRDSDNEKLFF,TGCGCCAGCCGCCGGGACAGTGATAATGAAAAACTGTTTTTT
TRBV6-1,TRBD2,TRBJ2-1,-,CASSKGTSGGNEQFF,TGTGCCAGCAGCAAAGGGACTAGCGGGGGGAATGAGCAGTTCTTC
TRBV9,-,TRBJ1-2,-,CASSLHRGGDYGYTF,TGTGCCAGCAGCCTCCACCGGGGGGGAGACTATGGCTACACCTTC
TRBV6-5,TRBD2,TRBJ2-7,-,CATRLAEGYEQYF,TGTGCCACCAGACTAGCGGAAGGTTACGAGCAGTACTTC
TRBV23-1,-,TRBJ1-4,-,CASSQSKRRKLFF,TGCGCCAGCAGTCAATCGAAGCGGAGGAAACTGTTTTTT
TRBV6-5,-,TRBJ2-1,-,CASSYREGPQEQFF,TGTGCCAGCAGTTACCGAGAGGGCCCACAGGAGCAGTTCTTC
TRBV28,TRBD1,TRBJ1-2,-,CASSYQGAWYGYTF,TGTGCCAGCAGTTATCAGGGGGCCTGGTATGGCTACACCTTC
TRBV9,-,TRBJ2-2,-,CASSVAQTLRQSAGELFF,TGTGCCAGCAGCGTAGCTCAAACTCTTCGTCAATCAGCCGGGGAGCTGTTTTTT
TRBV27,TRBD2,TRBJ2-2,-,CASSLLPAREGTGELFF,TGTGCCAGCAGTTTATTACCAGCTCGGGAGGGCACCGGGGAGCTGTTTTTT
TRBV7-9,TRBD1,TRBJ2-7,-,CASSPFGTGVDEQYF,TGTGCCAGCAGCCCCTTCGGGACAGGGGTCGATGAGCAGTACTTC
TRBV19,-,TRBJ2-7,-,CASSMGLSYEQYF,TGTGCCAGTAGTATGGGCTTATCCTACGAGCAGTACTTC
TRBV7-2,-,TRBJ2-1,-,CASSQTRNEQFF,TGTGCCAGCAGCCAAACTCGCAATGAGCAGTTCTTC
TRBV5-4,-,TRBJ1-2,-,CASSFQGAYGYTF,TGTGCCAGCAGCTTTCAAGGGGCCTATGGCTACACCTTC
TRBV29-1,TRBD2,TRBJ2-2,once,CSVEDCGGRDPGELFF,TGCAGCGTTGAAGATTGCGGGGGGCGCGATCCCGGGGAGCTGTTTTTT
TRBV2,TRBD1,TRBJ1-2,-,CASSDDREDYGYTF,TGTGCCAGCAGTGACGACAGGGAGGACTATGGCTACACCTTC
TRBV4-3,TRBD1,TRBJ2-5,-,CASSPRQGETQYF,TGCGCCAGCAGCCCCAGACAGGGAGAGACCCAGTACTTC
TRBV9,-,TRBJ2-7,-,CASSVEGGSYEQYF,TGTGCCAGCAGCGTAGAGGGCGGTTCCTACGAGCAGTACTTC